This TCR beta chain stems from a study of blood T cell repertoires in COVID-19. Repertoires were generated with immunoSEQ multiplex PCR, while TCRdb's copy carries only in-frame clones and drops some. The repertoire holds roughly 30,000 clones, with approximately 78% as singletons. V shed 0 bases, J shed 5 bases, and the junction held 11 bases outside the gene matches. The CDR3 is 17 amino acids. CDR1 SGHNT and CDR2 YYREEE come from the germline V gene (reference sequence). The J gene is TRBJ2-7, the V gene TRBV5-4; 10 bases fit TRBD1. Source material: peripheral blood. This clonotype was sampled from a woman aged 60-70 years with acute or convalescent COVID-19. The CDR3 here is CASSLVAGTGAGNEQYF. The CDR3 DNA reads TGTGCCAGCAGCTTGGTAGCCGGGACAGGGGCCGGGAACGAGCAGTACTTC.